The entry below describes one T cell receptor (beta chain). The entry originates in a study of blood T cell repertoires in COVID-19. Repertoires were generated with immunoSEQ multiplex PCR, while TCRdb's copy carries only in-frame clones and drops some. The table has approximately 490,000 clones, about 85% seen once. Sequencing was performed on PBMCs or T cells enriched from blood (not recorded which). The receptor's source is a young woman who had recovered from COVID-19.

The CDR3 nucleotides are TGTGCCAGCAGCTACAGGGATACTGAAGCTTTCTTT. This sequence encodes CASSYRDTEAFF. The chain has TRBV13 and TRBJ1-1; tentatively, D is TRBD1 (6 bases). The CDR3 is 12 residues long. Deletions cut 4 bases from V and 5 bases from J, with 8 bases between. CDR1 is PRHDT, CDR2 FYEKMQ, per germline (reference sequence).